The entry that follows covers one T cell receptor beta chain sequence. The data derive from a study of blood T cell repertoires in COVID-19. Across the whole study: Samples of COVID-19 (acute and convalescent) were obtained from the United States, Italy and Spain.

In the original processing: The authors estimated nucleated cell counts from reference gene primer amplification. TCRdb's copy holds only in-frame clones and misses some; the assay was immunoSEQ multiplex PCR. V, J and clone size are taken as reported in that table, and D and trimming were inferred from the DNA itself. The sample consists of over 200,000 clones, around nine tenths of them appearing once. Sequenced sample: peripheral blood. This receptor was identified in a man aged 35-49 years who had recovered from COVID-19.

The CDR3 sequence is CASSPGLATPFVQNIQYF. In DNA form, the CDR3 reads TGTGCCAGCAGCCCAGGACTAGCTACCCCCTTTGTTCAAAACATTCAGTACTTC. The chain uses TRBV7-3 and TRBJ2-4; 8 nucleotides align to TRBD2. Trimming removed 5 bases from V and 5 bases from J; junction bases left unmatched: 17. Per the germline V gene, CDR1 is SGHTA and CDR2 is FQGTGA. The length of the CDR3 is 18 residues.